This TCR beta chain is from a study of spatial heterogeneity in lung cancer. Study-level results: The study found ubiquitous expanded tumor TCRs in blood more at resection than follow-up.

Time point noted: sample taken at primary tumor resection. Without sorting, whole RNA was sequenced from tumor, nontumor lung or frozen PBMC. The CDR3 runs to 12 residues. V was cut by 6 bases and J by 7 bases, with 10 bases left in between. Germline V gene sequence: CDR1 MRHNA, CDR2 SNTAGT. Unique molecular identifiers tagged every individual TCR cDNA molecule. TCRdb itself ran the 5' RACE reads through MiXCR, one entry per CDR3 protein. The data contain 10,000 to 11,000 distinct CDR3 sequences, roughly 6.3% of them singletons. Note on this clonotype: Antigen unknown. This beta chain is an unintended read in a library built for alpha chains; its size means little.

The chain joins TRBV6-4 to TRBJ2-1; D gene ambiguous. This specimen was PBMCs, taken at surgery. The sequence came from a male donor with early-stage non-small cell lung cancer. The CDR3 coding sequence is TGTGCCAGCAGCCTCGACATTAATGAGCAGTTCTTC. Protein sequence: CASSLDINEQFF.